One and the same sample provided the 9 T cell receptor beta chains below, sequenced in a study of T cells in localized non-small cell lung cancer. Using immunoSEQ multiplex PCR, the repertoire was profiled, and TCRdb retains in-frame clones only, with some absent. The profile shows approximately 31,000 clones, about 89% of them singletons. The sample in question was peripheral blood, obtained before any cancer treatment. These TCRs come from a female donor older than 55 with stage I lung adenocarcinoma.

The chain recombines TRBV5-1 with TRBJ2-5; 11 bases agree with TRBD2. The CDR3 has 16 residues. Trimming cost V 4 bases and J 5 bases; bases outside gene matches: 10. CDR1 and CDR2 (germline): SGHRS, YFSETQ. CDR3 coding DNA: TGCGCCAGCAGCCCCGGACTAGCGGGTCGTAGGGAGACCCAGTACTTC. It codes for CASSPGLAGRRETQYF. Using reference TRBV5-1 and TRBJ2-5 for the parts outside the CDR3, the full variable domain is KAGVTQTPRYLIKTRGQQVTLSCSPISGHRSVSWYQQTPGQGLQFLFEYFSETQRNKGNFPGRFSGRQFSNSRSEMNVSTLELGDSALYLCASSPGLAGRRETQYFGPGTRLLVL.

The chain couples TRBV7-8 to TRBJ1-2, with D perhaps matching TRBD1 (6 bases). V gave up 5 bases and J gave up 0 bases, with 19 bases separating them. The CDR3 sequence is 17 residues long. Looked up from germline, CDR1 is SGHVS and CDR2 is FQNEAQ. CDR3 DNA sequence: TGTGCCAGCAGCCCCGGGGGGGCCCTGAAGTCTAACTATGGCTACACCTTC. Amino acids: CASSPGGALKSNYGYTF.

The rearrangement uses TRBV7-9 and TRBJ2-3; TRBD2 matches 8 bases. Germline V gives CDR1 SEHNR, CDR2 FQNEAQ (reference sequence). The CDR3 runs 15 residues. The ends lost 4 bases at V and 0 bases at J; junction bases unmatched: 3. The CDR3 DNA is TGTGCCAGCAGCTATAGCGGGGTTAGCACAGATACGCAGTATTTT. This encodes CASSYSGVSTDTQYF.

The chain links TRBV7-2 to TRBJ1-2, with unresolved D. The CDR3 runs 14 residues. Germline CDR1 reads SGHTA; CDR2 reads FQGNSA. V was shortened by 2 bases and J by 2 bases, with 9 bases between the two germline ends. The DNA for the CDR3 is TGTGCCAGCAGCTTATTTGGCGAGAACTATGGCTACACCTTC. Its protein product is CASSLFGENYGYTF. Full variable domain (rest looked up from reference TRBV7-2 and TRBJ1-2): GAGVSQSPSNKVTEKGKDVELRCDPISGHTALYWYRQSLGQGLEFLIYFQGNSAPDKSGLPSDRFSAERTGGSVSTLTIQRTQQEDSAVYLCASSLFGENYGYTFGSGTRLTVV.

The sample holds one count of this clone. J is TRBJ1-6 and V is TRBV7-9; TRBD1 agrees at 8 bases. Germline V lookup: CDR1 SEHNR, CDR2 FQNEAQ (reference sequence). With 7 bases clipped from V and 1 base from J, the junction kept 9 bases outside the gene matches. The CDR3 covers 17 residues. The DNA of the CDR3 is TGTGCCAGCACCTCATCCCGGACAGGGTCCTATAATTCACCCCTCCACTTT. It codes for CASTSSRTGSYNSPLHF.

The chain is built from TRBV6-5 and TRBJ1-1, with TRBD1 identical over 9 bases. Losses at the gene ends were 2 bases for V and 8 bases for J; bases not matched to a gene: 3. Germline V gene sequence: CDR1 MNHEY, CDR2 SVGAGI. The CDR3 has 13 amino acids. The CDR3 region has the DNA TGTGCCAGCAGTTACCCCGGGACAGGGGAAGCTTTCTTT. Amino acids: CASSYPGTGEAFF.

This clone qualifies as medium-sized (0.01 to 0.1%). The CDR3 here is CASSEGAQYEQYF. CDR3 nucleotide sequence: TGTGCCAGCAGTGAGGGGGCGCAATACGAGCAGTACTTC. The V gene is TRBV6-4, the J gene TRBJ2-7; a possible D gene is TRBD1 (6 bases). The CDR3 runs to 13 residues. V lost 3 bases and J 4 bases, leaving 10 bases between the germline ends. Germline V gene lookup returns CDR1 MRHNA and CDR2 SNTAGT.

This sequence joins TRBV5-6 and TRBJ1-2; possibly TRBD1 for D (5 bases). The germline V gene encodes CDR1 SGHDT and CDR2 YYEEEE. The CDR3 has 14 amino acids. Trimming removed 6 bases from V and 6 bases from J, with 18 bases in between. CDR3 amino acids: CASTETPGLHGYTF. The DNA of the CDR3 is TGTGCCAGCACCGAAACACCGGGACTTCATGGCTACACCTTC.

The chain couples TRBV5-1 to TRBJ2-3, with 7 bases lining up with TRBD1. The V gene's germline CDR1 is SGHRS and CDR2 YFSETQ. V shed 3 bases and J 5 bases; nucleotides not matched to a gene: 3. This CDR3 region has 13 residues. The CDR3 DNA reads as TGCGCCAGCAGCTCTCAGGGGGTAGATACGCAGTATTTT. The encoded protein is CASSSQGVDTQYF. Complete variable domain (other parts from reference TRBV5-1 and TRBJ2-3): KAGVTQTPRYLIKTRGQQVTLSCSPISGHRSVSWYQQTPGQGLQFLFEYFSETQRNKGNFPGRFSGRQFSNSRSEMNVSTLELGDSALYLCASSSQGVDTQYFGPGTRLTVL.